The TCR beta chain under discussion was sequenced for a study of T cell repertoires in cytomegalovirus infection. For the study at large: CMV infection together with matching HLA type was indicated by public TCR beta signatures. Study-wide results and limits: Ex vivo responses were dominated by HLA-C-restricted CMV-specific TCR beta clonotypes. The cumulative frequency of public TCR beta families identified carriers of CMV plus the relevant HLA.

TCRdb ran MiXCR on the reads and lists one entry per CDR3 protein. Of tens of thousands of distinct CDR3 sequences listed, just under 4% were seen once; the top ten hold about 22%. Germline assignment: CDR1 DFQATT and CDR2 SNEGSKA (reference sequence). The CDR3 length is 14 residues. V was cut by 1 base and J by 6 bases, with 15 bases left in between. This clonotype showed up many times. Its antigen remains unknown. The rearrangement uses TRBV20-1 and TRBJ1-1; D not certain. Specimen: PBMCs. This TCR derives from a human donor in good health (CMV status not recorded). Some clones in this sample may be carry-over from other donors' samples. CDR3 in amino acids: CSARGVVPRAEAFF. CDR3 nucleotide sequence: TGCAGTGCTAGAGGGGTTGTCCCGAGGGCTGAAGCTTTCTTT.